Listed below are T cell receptor beta chains from one sample, sequenced in a study of breast tumors, draining lymph nodes, adjacent tissues. TCRdb ran MiXCR on the multiplex PCR reads and lists one entry per CDR3 protein. The sample carries approximately 100,000 distinct CDR3 sequences, about 20% recorded once. Material: axillary lymph node tissue. These receptors were collected from a female donor with breast cancer. Some clones in this sample may be carry-over from other donors' samples. The CDR3 runs from the conserved cysteine through the conserved F or W. The order of the fields is J gene, V gene, clone size, D gene, CDR3 protein, CDR3 DNA. A D gene is named only where the DNA matches it firmly. Expanded clones are given a class, and other clones once, few, many or no size at all.

j_call: TRBJ1-4; v_call: TRBV6-5; clone_size: -; d_call: -; cdr3_aa: CASSPGRTNEKLFF; cdr3_nt: TGTGCCAGCAGCCCGGGCCGGACTAATGAAAAACTGTTTTTT
j_call: TRBJ2-7; v_call: TRBV10-3; clone_size: many; d_call: -; cdr3_aa: CAISESGGTYEQYF; cdr3_nt: TGTGCCATCAGTGAGTCGGGGGGAACCTACGAGCAGTACTTC
j_call: TRBJ2-7; v_call: TRBV20-1; clone_size: many; d_call: TRBD1; cdr3_aa: CSARGTVSSYEQYF; cdr3_nt: TGCAGTGCTAGGGGGACAGTGAGCTCCTACGAGCAGTACTTC
j_call: TRBJ2-7; v_call: TRBV5-1; clone_size: many; d_call: TRBD1; cdr3_aa: CASSVDRGSSYEQYF; cdr3_nt: TGCGCCAGCAGCGTGGACAGGGGGTCTTCCTACGAGCAGTACTTC
j_call: TRBJ2-7; v_call: TRBV9; clone_size: many; d_call: TRBD1; cdr3_aa: CASSQGQGKYEQYF; cdr3_nt: TGTGCCAGCAGCCAGGGACAGGGAAAATACGAGCAGTACTTC
j_call: TRBJ1-6; v_call: TRBV27; clone_size: many; d_call: -; cdr3_aa: CASSLQPRAGSPLHF; cdr3_nt: TGTGCCAGCAGTCTCCAGCCTCGAGCCGGTTCACCCCTCCACTTT
j_call: TRBJ2-7; v_call: TRBV29-1; clone_size: many; d_call: -; cdr3_aa: CSVSGAVPHHYEQYF; cdr3_nt: TGCAGCGTTTCAGGGGCGGTACCCCACCACTACGAGCAGTACTTC
j_call: TRBJ2-1; v_call: TRBV7-9; clone_size: -; d_call: -; cdr3_aa: CASSLGQTTSLYNEQFF; cdr3_nt: TGTGCCAGCAGCTTAGGACAGACCACTTCTCTCTACAATGAGCAGTTCTTC
j_call: TRBJ1-2; v_call: TRBV19; clone_size: many; d_call: -; cdr3_aa: CASQVLYRGLDGYTF; cdr3_nt: TGTGCCAGCCAAGTATTGTATCGGGGGCTCGATGGCTACACCTTC
j_call: TRBJ2-5; v_call: TRBV7-2; clone_size: many; d_call: -; cdr3_aa: CASSLARGDETQYF; cdr3_nt: TGTGCCAGCAGCTTGGCAAGGGGGGATGAGACCCAGTACTTC
j_call: TRBJ2-2; v_call: TRBV14; clone_size: many; d_call: -; cdr3_aa: CASMGDTGELFF; cdr3_nt: TGTGCCAGCATGGGAGACACCGGGGAGCTGTTTTTT
j_call: TRBJ2-1; v_call: TRBV19; clone_size: many; d_call: TRBD2; cdr3_aa: CASNLRTSGSGNEQFF; cdr3_nt: TGTGCCAGTAACCTTCGGACTAGCGGGAGTGGGAATGAGCAGTTCTTC
j_call: TRBJ1-2; v_call: TRBV6-5; clone_size: many; d_call: -; cdr3_aa: CASRLNTNYGYTF; cdr3_nt: TGTGCCAGCAGGTTGAATACTAACTATGGCTACACCTTC
j_call: TRBJ2-1; v_call: TRBV30; clone_size: -; d_call: TRBD1; cdr3_aa: CAWSLGQGGNEQFF; cdr3_nt: TGTGCCTGGAGCCTCGGACAGGGCGGCAATGAGCAGTTCTTC
j_call: TRBJ2-7; v_call: TRBV2; clone_size: -; d_call: TRBD1; cdr3_aa: CASIGEGTGINEQYF; cdr3_nt: TGTGCCAGCATCGGAGAGGGGACAGGGATCAACGAGCAGTACTTC
j_call: TRBJ2-7; v_call: TRBV28; clone_size: many; d_call: -; cdr3_aa: CASSPASYEQYF; cdr3_nt: TGTGCCAGCAGTCCTGCATCCTACGAGCAGTACTTC
j_call: TRBJ2-5; v_call: TRBV5-6; clone_size: many; d_call: TRBD1; cdr3_aa: CASSWGRTGGRETQYF; cdr3_nt: TGTGCCAGCAGCTGGGGCCGGACAGGGGGCCGGGAGACCCAGTACTTC
j_call: TRBJ1-2; v_call: TRBV6-1; clone_size: many; d_call: -; cdr3_aa: CASSERGHDGYTF; cdr3_nt: TGTGCCAGCAGTGAACGGGGGCATGATGGCTACACCTTC
j_call: TRBJ1-2; v_call: TRBV29-1; clone_size: many; d_call: TRBD1; cdr3_aa: CSVDFVRVDRANYGYTF; cdr3_nt: TGCAGCGTTGATTTCGTAAGAGTGGACAGGGCTAACTATGGCTACACCTTC
j_call: TRBJ2-3; v_call: TRBV2; clone_size: many; d_call: TRBD1; cdr3_aa: CASSRDSSTDTQYF; cdr3_nt: TGTGCCAGCAGCCGGGACAGTTCCACAGATACGCAGTATTTT
j_call: TRBJ2-1; v_call: TRBV6-1; clone_size: -; d_call: -; cdr3_aa: CASSISIVGNEQFF; cdr3_nt: TGTGCCAGCAGTATCAGTATTGTCGGAAATGAGCAGTTCTTC
j_call: TRBJ2-4; v_call: TRBV4-1; clone_size: many; d_call: -; cdr3_aa: CASSQLGLAKNIQYF; cdr3_nt: TGCGCCAGCAGCCAACTCGGGTTGGCCAAAAACATTCAGTACTTC
j_call: TRBJ1-2; v_call: TRBV20-1; clone_size: many; d_call: TRBD1; cdr3_aa: CSARVHGQGPNYGYTF; cdr3_nt: TGCAGTGCTAGAGTCCACGGACAGGGACCTAACTATGGCTACACCTTC
j_call: TRBJ1-1; v_call: TRBV19; clone_size: -; d_call: -; cdr3_aa: CASSNFGGMNTEAFF; cdr3_nt: TGTGCCAGTAGTAACTTCGGGGGAATGAACACTGAAGCTTTCTTT
j_call: TRBJ1-5; v_call: TRBV20-1; clone_size: many; d_call: -; cdr3_aa: CSARAAWGEQPQHF; cdr3_nt: TGCAGTGCTAGAGCAGCCTGGGGGGAGCAGCCCCAGCATTTT
j_call: TRBJ2-1; v_call: TRBV5-6; clone_size: few; d_call: TRBD1; cdr3_aa: CASSFGDRVHNEQFF; cdr3_nt: TGTGCCAGCAGCTTCGGGGACAGGGTCCACAATGAGCAGTTCTTC